Shown below are 28 T cell receptor beta chains from a single sample sequenced in a study of TET2 disruption in CD19-targeted CAR T cells. Treatment noted: autologous CTL019 cells: CD19 CAR with 4-1BB and CD3 zeta domains. Antigens of these TCRs are unknown. TCRdb's copy holds only in-frame clones and misses some; the assay was immunoSEQ multiplex PCR. Listed are roughly 26,000 clones; 1.5% to 2% falls within the top ten. The sample here was CD8- CAR+ T cells sorted from cultured blood T cells, taken for CD19 CAR T cell therapy. Subset defined: CD8-negative CAR-positive T cells from the infusion product. The receptors derive from a man aged 65-85 years with chronic lymphocytic leukemia.

A word on this clone: The read halts 3 residues ahead of the CDR3 end, with the missing end drawn from the germline J gene. The chain links TRBV10-3 to TRBJ2-2, with 7 bases lining up with TRBD1. The CDR3 is 12 residues long. J lost 4 bases, V lost 10 bases, and 3 bases had no gene match. CDR1 and CDR2 (germline): ENHRY, SYGVKD. The CDR3 sequence is CATQGITGELFF. The sequenced CDR3 bases are TGTGCCACACAGGGGATCACCGGGGAG.

About this clone: The read ends 3 residues early relative to the CDR3; the germline J gene fills the gap. Different DNA sequences within this sample yield the same CDR3. The chain links TRBV29-1 to TRBJ1-2, with 9 bases that match TRBD1. The CDR3 has 13 amino acids. Germline-derived CDR1 and CDR2 are SQVTM and ANQGSEA. The CDR3 region is CSGGTGTLGGYTF. The CDR3 bases that were read are TGCAGCGGGGGGACAGGGACCTTAGGCGGC.

Comment on this clone: The read stops 3 residues short of the end of the CDR3; the missing end is completed from the germline J gene. The chain employs TRBV29-1 and TRBJ2-2, with D tentatively TRBD1 (5 bases). This CDR3 comprises 15 residues. V lost 4 bases and J 2 bases, leaving 14 bases between the germline ends. The germline CDR1 and CDR2 sequences are SQVTM and ANQGSEA. The CDR3 is CSVGGKAANTGELFF. The sequenced CDR3 bases are TGCAGCGTTGGGGGCAAGGCGGCAAACACCGGGGAG.

A remark on this clone: From the germline J gene comes the end of the CDR3, since the read stops 3 residues before it. The gene calls are TRBV19 and TRBJ1-2; the match to TRBD1 covers 8 bases. CDR1 and CDR2 from the germline V gene are LNHDA and SQIVND (reference sequence). CDR3 length: 16 residues. The CDR3: CASSPTGGGIPDTYTF. The sequenced part of the CDR3 DNA is TGTGCCAGTAGTCCCACAGGGGGTGGGATTCCAGATACC. Full variable domain (missing parts from reference TRBV19 and TRBJ1-2): DGGITQSPKYLFRKEGQNVTLSCEQNLNHDAMYWYRQDPGQGLRLIYYSQIVNDFQKGDIAEGYSVSREKKESFPLTVTSAQKNPTAFYLCASSPTGGGIPDTYTFGSGTRLTVV.

A word on this clone: The CDR3 end is not reached by the read, which stops 3 residues before it; the germline J gene fills it in. The chain carries TRBV18 and TRBJ2-3, with D possibly being TRBD1 (5 bases). This CDR3 is built from 13 residues. Trimming removed 5 bases from V and 4 bases from J, with 10 bases in between. Per germline, CDR1 KGHSH and CDR2 LQKENI. The CDR3 sequence is CASSGARADTQYF. The part of the CDR3 DNA that was read is TGTGCCAGCTCAGGGGCCCGGGCAGATACG. Based on the CDR3 plus reference TRBV18 and TRBJ2-3, the full variable domain is NAGVMQNPRHLVRRRGQEARLRCSPMKGHSHVYWYRQLPEEGLKFMVYLQKENIIDESGMPKERFSAEFPKEGPSILRIQQVVRGDSAAYFCASSGARADTQYFGPGTRLTVL.

Concerning this clone itself: The CDR3 end is not reached by the read, which stops 3 residues before it; the germline J gene fills it in. The V gene is TRBV12-3 or TRBV12-4, the J gene TRBJ1-6, with D possibly matching TRBD1 (6 bases). The CDR3 contains 15 residues. Trimming shortened V by 7 bases and J by 5 bases, and 15 bases separated the two germline ends. CDR3 loop: CASKGDPFDNSPLHF. CDR3 DNA, as far as it was read: TGTGCCAGCAAGGGGGACCCATTCGATAATTCACCC.

As regards this clone: The CDR3 is cut off 3 residues early in the read; its end comes from the germline J gene. This chain connects TRBV5-8 to TRBJ1-1; D is possibly TRBD1 (6 bases). Germline values: CDR1 SGHTS, CDR2 YDEGEE. The V and J ends lost 3 bases and 7 bases respectively, with 13 bases between them. The CDR3 has 13 residues. The CDR3 DNA, read in part, is TGTGCCAGCAGCTGGGCTGGGGGCCGTGAA. Encoded protein: CASSWAGGRE. The entire CDR3 protein reads CASSWAGGREAFF.

Partial CDR3 DNA: TGTGCCAGCAGTAACCGGACAGGGAAGTACTATGGC. It translates to CASSNRTGKYYG. The CDR3, in full, reads CASSNRTGKYYGYTF. The chain carries TRBV6-2 or TRBV6-3 and TRBJ1-2, with 8 bases aligning to TRBD1. The DNA ends 3 residues before the CDR3 does, and the rest of the CDR3 is filled in from the germline J gene. This CDR3 contains 15 residues. V trimming: 5 bases; J trimming: 3 bases; junction bases outside the gene matches: 8. Per the germline V gene, CDR1 is MNHEY and CDR2 is SVGEGT.

Comment on this clone: The read terminates 3 residues ahead of where the CDR3 ends, so the germline J gene completes it. The chain is built from TRBV6-1 and TRBJ2-5; 10 bases agree with TRBD1. The germline CDR1 and CDR2 sequences are MNHNS and SASEGT. J lost 4 bases, V lost 7 bases, and 3 bases had no gene match. This CDR3 spans 13 amino acids. CDR3 DNA (partial): TGTGCCAGCACTGACAGGGGGCGAGAGACC. Residues: CASTDRGRET. The whole CDR3 protein is CASTDRGRETQYF.

Remarks on this clone: Coverage ceases 3 residues before the CDR3 finishes, and the germline J gene fills in the end. V is TRBV20-1 and J is TRBJ2-5; TRBD1 is a possible D gene (5 bases). The CDR3 contains 17 residues. V was cut by 0 bases and J by 2 bases, with 19 bases left in between. Germline lookup yields CDR1 DFQATT and CDR2 SNEGSKA (reference sequence). CDR3 protein: CSARDRAQGGNQETQYF. CDR3 DNA (partial): TGCAGTGCTAGAGATCGCGCCCAGGGCGGAAATCAAGAGACC.

Comments on this clone: The observed sequence ends 3 residues before the CDR3 terminus, with the missing tail filled in from the germline J gene. The chain joins TRBV7-6 to TRBJ2-5, with D perhaps matching TRBD2 (6 bases). The V end was cut by 5 bases, the J end by 4 bases, with 11 bases between. Germline values: CDR1 SGHVS, CDR2 FNYEAQ. This CDR3 has 13 amino acids. The CDR3 here is CASSPPEGETQYF. The DNA read from the CDR3 is TGTGCCAGCAGCCCGCCGGAGGGAGAGACC.

Details on this clone: The sequenced fragment ends 3 residues before the CDR3 boundary, so the rest is inferred from the germline J gene. The chain employs TRBV5-1 and TRBJ1-6, with D possibly TRBD1 on 5 matching bases. Germline CDR1 SGHRS, CDR2 YFSETQ. There are 14 residues in the CDR3. The V end lost 0 bases, the J end lost 8 bases, and 9 bases lay between the germline ends. The DNA read from the CDR3 is TGCGCCAGCAGCTTGGACAGGAGTGATTCACCC. It is translated as CASSLDRSDSP. The full CDR3 is CASSLDRSDSPLHF.

A note on this clone: The CDR3 end lies 3 residues beyond the end of the read and is filled in from the germline J gene. The chain employs TRBV2 and TRBJ2-3; D possibly corresponds to TRBD2 (5 bases). The germline V gene encodes CDR1 SNHLY and CDR2 FYNNEI. The CDR3 has 13 residues. This chain's CDR3 is CASGGSPGGPQYF. The covered CDR3 bases are TGTGCCAGCGGCGGGTCCCCCGGTGGACCG.

Worth noting for this clone: Sequencing ends 3 residues short of the CDR3 end; the germline J gene provides the rest. V is TRBV5-4 and J is TRBJ2-1, with TRBD1 as a possible D gene (6 bases). Trimming stripped 5 bases from V and 2 bases from J, with 11 bases between. The germline gives CDR1 SGHNT, CDR2 YYREEE (reference sequence). CDR3 size: 14 residues. CDR3 sequence reads: CASSGTPTYNEQFF. CDR3 DNA, as far as it was read: TGTGCCAGCAGTGGGACACCTACCTACAATGAG.

In the case of this clone: The CDR3 end falls 3 residues outside the read, so it is completed with the germline J gene. J is TRBJ2-7 and V is TRBV20-1; D is unclear. Trimming took off 2 bases at V and 3 bases at J, with 14 bases between the two ends. The CDR3 is 14 residues long. The V gene's germline CDR1 is DFQATT and CDR2 SNEGSKA (reference sequence). The CDR3 reads CSARTGTQFYEQYF. Partial CDR3 DNA: TGCAGTGCTAGAACGGGTACTCAGTTCTACGAG.

A remark on this clone: The read comes to an end 3 residues before the CDR3 does, leaving the germline J gene to fill in the end. The chain has TRBV19 and TRBJ1-1; TRBD1 agrees at 8 bases. Germline V gene lookup returns CDR1 LNHDA and CDR2 SQIVND (reference sequence). Trimming removed 4 bases from V and 6 bases from J; junction bases left unmatched: 7. The CDR3 covers 14 residues. The DNA read from the CDR3 is TGTGCCAGTAGTAGAGGACAGGGAGGGGCTGAA. As protein: CASSRGQGGAE. The whole CDR3 sequence reads CASSRGQGGAEAFF.

Comment on this clone: Read sequence stops 3 residues before the CDR3 end, and the germline J gene provides the missing end. The gene calls are TRBV6-2 or TRBV6-3 and TRBJ2-7, with D tentatively TRBD2 (5 bases). The germline V and J ends were trimmed by 6 bases and 6 bases, with 12 bases remaining between them. The CDR3 runs 12 residues. Germline CDR1 and CDR2: MNHEY and SVGEGT. The DNA read from the CDR3 is TGTGCCAGCAGAGATCAGGACTTCGAG. It codes for CASRDQDFE. The CDR3 in its entirety is CASRDQDFEQYF.

For this clone: The read finishes 3 residues shy of the CDR3 end, and the germline J gene is used to complete it. The rearrangement uses TRBV28 and TRBJ1-2; D gene uncertain. V gave up 4 bases and J gave up 7 bases, with 4 bases separating them. Germline V gene lookup returns CDR1 MDHEN and CDR2 SYDVKM. The CDR3 runs 10 residues. This CDR3 reads CASSSGGYTF. The part of the CDR3 DNA that was read is TGTGCCAGCAGTTCGGGTGGC.

About this clone: The read terminates 3 residues before the CDR3 end, so the remaining end is supplied by the germline J gene. V and J are TRBV2 and TRBJ2-2, with D maybe TRBD1 (7 bases). The CDR3 length is 14 residues. Trimming took 3 bases from V and 6 from J, leaving 11 bases between them. Germline lookup yields CDR1 SNHLY and CDR2 FYNNEI. The CDR3 bases that were read are TGTGCCAGCAGTGAGGGCAGGGGGGCCGGGGAG. Protein: CASSEGRGAGE. The full CDR3 is CASSEGRGAGELFF.

The CDR3 bases that were read are TGCAGTGCTCCGGAACTAGGGAGAGAGACT. This encodes CSAPELGRET. The full-length CDR3 reads as CSAPELGRETQYF. The chain recombines TRBV20-1 with TRBJ2-4; perhaps TRBD2 as D (5 bases). The observed sequence ends 3 residues before the CDR3 terminus, with the missing tail filled in from the germline J gene. The CDR3 has 13 residues. CDR1 and CDR2 from the germline V gene are DFQATT and SNEGSKA (reference sequence).

With respect to this clone: The read is 3 residues too short to cover the CDR3 end, so that end is filled in from the germline J gene. The chain joins TRBV20-1 to TRBJ1-1, with D tentatively TRBD1 (5 bases). This CDR3 has 16 amino acids. The V end was cut by 3 bases, the J end by 1 base, with 18 bases between. Germline CDR1 DFQATT, CDR2 SNEGSKA (reference sequence). The CDR3 loop is CSARDPGRRGNTEAFF. The covered CDR3 bases are TGCAGTGCTAGGGATCCAGGGCGAAGGGGGAACACTGAA.

Remarks on this clone: The read is 3 residues too short to cover the CDR3 end, so that end is filled in from the germline J gene. The V call is TRBV7-9, the J call TRBJ1-2; a possible D gene is TRBD1 (5 bases). The CDR3 is made up of 15 amino acids. Per the germline V gene, CDR1 is SEHNR and CDR2 is FQNEAQ (reference sequence). Trimming pared 5 bases from V and 1 base from J, leaving 14 bases between. CDR3 loop: CASSRQLTDNYGYTF. The DNA read from the CDR3 is TGTGCCAGCAGCCGACAACTGACAGATAACTATGGC.

Concerning this clone itself: The CDR3 goes on 3 residues after the read ends, and that part is filled in from the germline J gene. The chain couples TRBV10-3 to TRBJ1-1; 10 nucleotides match TRBD1. Germline CDR1 is ENHRY and CDR2 is SYGVKD. This CDR3 is built from 14 residues. The CDR3 sequence is CAIMTGGAVDTAFF. The part of the CDR3 DNA that was read is TGTGCCATCATGACAGGGGGCGCGGTAGATACG.

To note about this clone: The read finishes 3 residues shy of the CDR3 end, and the germline J gene is used to complete it. V gene TRBV7-2 combines with J gene TRBJ1-2, with TRBD1 identical over 9 bases. The CDR3 is made up of 11 amino acids. The germline gives CDR1 SGHTA, CDR2 FQGNSA. The covered CDR3 bases are TGTGCCAGCAGTACAGGGGGCGGC. It encodes CASSTGGG. The whole CDR3 protein reads CASSTGGGYTF.

A word on this clone: The CDR3 extends 3 residues past the end of the read, so its final part is completed from the germline J gene. The V call is TRBV12-3 or TRBV12-4, the J call TRBJ2-3, with 11 bases identical to TRBD2. The CDR3 totals 17 residues. V was clipped by 0 bases and J by 7 bases; unmatched bases: 9. The CDR3 loop reads CASSLAPASGGWYTQYF. Incomplete CDR3 DNA: TGTGCCAGCAGTTTAGCCCCTGCTAGCGGGGGGTGGTATACG.

For this clone: The read ends 3 residues shy of where the CDR3 ends; the end is completed using the germline J gene. The V call is TRBV7-6, the J call TRBJ1-1, with D uncertain. The CDR3 is 15 residues long. Per the germline V gene, CDR1 is SGHVS and CDR2 is FNYEAQ. Partial CDR3 DNA: TGTGCCAGCAGCTTAGTAGCATCTAGCACAGATACG. Encoded protein: CASSLVASSTDT. The full CDR3 protein is CASSLVASSTDTAFF.

Details on this clone: The read is 3 residues too short to cover the CDR3 end, so that end is filled in from the germline J gene. V usage is TRBV19 and J usage is TRBJ1-2; a possible D gene is TRBD1 (5 bases). The ends were cut back, 3 bases at V and 5 bases at J, with 16 bases in the middle. CDR3 length equals 15 residues. The germline CDR1 and CDR2 sequences are LNHDA and SQIVND (reference sequence). CDR3 DNA, as far as it was read: TGTGCCAGTAGTATCGGAGGAGGGGAAGGTTATGGC. It encodes CASSIGGGEGYG. The full CDR3 protein reads CASSIGGGEGYGYTF.

A word on this clone: The read finishes 3 residues shy of the CDR3 end, and the germline J gene is used to complete it. The chain has TRBV30 and TRBJ2-4, with TRBD2 as a possible D gene (7 bases). The CDR3 has 15 residues. The germline CDR1 and CDR2 sequences are GTSNPN and SVGIG (reference sequence). Incomplete CDR3 DNA: TGTGCCTGGAGTGTACGGGGGGCAAGCAATCAGCCT. Amino acids: CAWSVRGASNQP. The full CDR3 is CAWSVRGASNQPQYF. The complete variable domain, with remaining parts taken from reference TRBV30 and TRBJ2-4, reads SQTIHQWPATLVQPVGSPLSLECTVEGTSNPNLYWYRQAAGRGLQLLFYSVGIGQISSEVPQNLSASRPQDRQFILSSKKLLLSDSGFYLCAWSVRGASNQPQYFGAGTRLSVL.